This T cell receptor beta chain was observed in a study of cytomegalovirus exposure and HLA in healthy donors. Study summary: The roughly 120 validation repertoires were reported in a later analysis to have been generated on the same platform as the roughly 700 first-cohort repertoires.

CDR3 length equals 14 residues. V was cut by 6 bases and J by 3 bases, with 15 bases left in between. Germline V gene lookup returns CDR1 MNHEY and CDR2 SMNVEV (reference sequence). It was the approximately 110-subject validation cohort, separate from the roughly 700-subject first cohort, to which the donors belonged. TCRdb's copy holds only in-frame clones and misses some; the assay was immunoSEQ multiplex PCR. Of approximately 99,000 clones in the sample, under 85% were seen once. With regard to this clone: What it binds is not known.

Study-level findings and limits: Subsequent analysis of the 120 or so validation repertoires found a tendency for first-cohort TCR clusters to co-occur.

The rearrangement uses TRBV27 and TRBJ2-7; D is perhaps TRBD1 (5 bases). Material for sequencing was PBMCs. This receptor was obtained from a woman aged 18-29 years in good health and CMV-seronegative. CDR3 DNA: TGTGCCAGCAGCCTCTCGGACAAGTACTACGAGCAGTACTTC. It specifies CASSLSDKYYEQYF.